This T cell receptor (beta chain) was recorded in a study of blood T cell repertoires in COVID-19. Study background: Italy, Spain and the United States were the sources of the convalescent and acute COVID-19 samples.

Enrolment of Seattle patients took place during active infection, and they were followed longitudinally. In the study's own analysis: Amplification with reference gene primers provided the estimates of nucleated cell counts. The protocol was immunoSEQ multiplex PCR, while the TCRdb copy is restricted to in-frame clones and leaves out a portion. V and J calls and clone size are copied from that table; D and trimming were computed from the DNA. The sample carries about 62,000 clones, around 91% recorded once. Germline CDR1 is KGHSH and CDR2 is LQKENI. The CDR3 covers 18 residues. V shed 1 base, J shed 3 bases, and the junction held 11 bases outside the gene matches.

The rearrangement uses TRBV18 and TRBJ2-3; 9 bases align to TRBD1. The sequence was obtained from a woman aged 55-69 years with COVID-19, enrolled during active disease. The sequenced sample was peripheral blood. The CDR3 here is CASSPLSLGTGITDTQYF. In DNA form, the CDR3 reads TGTGCCAGCTCACCACTTTCCCTCGGGACAGGGATAACAGATACGCAGTATTTT.